The present T cell receptor (beta chain) was sequenced within a study of blood T cells in healthy people across ages. Findings and caveats of the study: Greater diversity and more naive CD4+ cells were seen in long-lived donors than in aged donors.

Trimming removed 3 bases at V and 1 base at J, with 6 bases between. Germline lookup yields CDR1 MDHEN and CDR2 SYDVKM. CDR3 size: 14 residues. Combining a sample-barcoded 5' primer with a J-beta primer mix, a second PCR ran for roughly 7 to 12 cycles. TCRdb redid the calling of the 5' RACE reads with MiXCR, one entry per CDR3 protein. The sample carries fewer than 1 million distinct CDR3 sequences, 44% recorded once. This clonotype was seen more than once but under ten times. Its cognate antigen is unknown. The chain combines TRBV28 with TRBJ2-2; D is uncertain. The TCR originated in a man aged 60 to 75 in good health. Sequences were obtained from blood. CDR3 nucleotide sequence: TGTGCCAGCAGTTTGCTTATGAACACCGGGGAGCTGTTTTTT. It codes for CASSLLMNTGELFF. The complete variable domain, with remaining parts taken from reference TRBV28 and TRBJ2-2, reads DVKVTQSSRYLVKRTGEKVFLECVQDMDHENMFWYRQDPGLGLRLIYFSYDVKMKEKGDIPEGYSVSREKKERFSLILESASTNQTSMYLCASSLLMNTGELFFGEGSRLTVL.